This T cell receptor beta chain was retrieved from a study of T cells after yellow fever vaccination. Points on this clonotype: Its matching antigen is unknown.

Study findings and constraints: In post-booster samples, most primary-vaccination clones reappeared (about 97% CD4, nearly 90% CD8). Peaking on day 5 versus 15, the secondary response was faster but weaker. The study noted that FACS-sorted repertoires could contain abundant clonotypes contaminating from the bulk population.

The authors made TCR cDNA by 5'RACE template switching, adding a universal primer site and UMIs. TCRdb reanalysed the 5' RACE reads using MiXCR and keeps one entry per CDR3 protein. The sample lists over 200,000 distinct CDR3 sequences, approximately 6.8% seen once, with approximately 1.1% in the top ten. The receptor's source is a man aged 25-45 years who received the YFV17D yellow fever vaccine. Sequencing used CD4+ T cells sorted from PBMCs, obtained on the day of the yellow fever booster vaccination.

The CDR3 protein is CASSVGPGQGYNEQFF. In DNA form, the CDR3 reads TGTGCCAGCAGCGTAGGGCCGGGACAGGGATACAATGAGCAGTTCTTC. The chain is built from TRBV9 and TRBJ2-1; 9 nucleotides line up with TRBD1. Germline trimming cut 0 bases from V and 4 bases from J; bases unmatched to any gene: 5. This CDR3 region has 16 residues. Per germline, CDR1 SGDLS and CDR2 YYNGEE.